Below, 20 T cell receptor beta chains from the same sample are listed, as sequenced in a study of tumor T cells in aggressive B-cell lymphoma. TCRdb keeps only in-frame clones here, not all; method: immunoSEQ multiplex PCR. The sample includes about 920 clones, about 90% of them seen just once. Sequenced sample: tumor tissue. The receptors come from an adult with diffuse large B cell lymphoma.

V and J are TRBV27 and TRBJ2-7; a weak D match, TRBD1 (5 bases). Germline V gene data show CDR1 as MNHEY and CDR2 as SMNVEV (reference sequence). The V gene lost 2 bases and the J gene lost 5 bases, with 13 bases spanning the gap. The CDR3 runs 14 residues. CDR3 protein: CASSLNRLVHEQYF. As DNA, the CDR3 is TGTGCCAGCAGTTTAAACAGGTTGGTCCACGAGCAGTACTTC.

V gene TRBV11-2 combines with J gene TRBJ1-4; D is ambiguous. Germline V gene sequence: CDR1 SGHAT, CDR2 FQNNGV. This CDR3 contains 13 residues. V lost 0 bases, J lost 6 bases, and 5 bases lay in between. In DNA, the CDR3 is TGTGCCAGCAGCTTAGAGGGAGATGAAAAACTGTTTTTT. Encoded protein: CASSLEGDEKLFF.

The V gene is TRBV11-3, the J gene TRBJ2-5; D remains unclear. The CDR3 loop spans 13 amino acids. Between the trimmed V and J ends, which lost 5 bases and 2 bases, there was a span of 9 bases. Germline V gene sequence: CDR1 SGHNT, CDR2 YENEEA. The DNA of the CDR3 is TGTGCCAGCAGCGTCCAGGAACAAGAGACCCAGTACTTC. Protein: CASSVQEQETQYF.

J is TRBJ1-5 and V is TRBV28, with 7 nucleotides matching TRBD1. This CDR3 is 17 amino acids long. Germline-derived CDR1 and CDR2 are MDHEN and SYDVKM. The V segment lost 2 bases and the J segment 0 bases; nucleotides outside the gene matches: 7. The DNA for the CDR3 is TGTGCCAGCAGTTTACCCACCGGGACAGATAGCAATCAGCCCCAGCATTTT. It specifies CASSLPTGTDSNQPQHF. Variable domain in full (rest from reference TRBV28 and TRBJ1-5): DVKVTQSSRYLVKRTGEKVFLECVQDMDHENMFWYRQDPGLGLRLIYFSYDVKMKEKGDIPEGYSVSREKKERFSLILESASTNQTSMYLCASSLPTGTDSNQPQHFGDGTRLSIL.

The chain links TRBV19 to TRBJ1-2; TRBD1 is a possible D gene (6 bases). This CDR3 has 16 residues. Trimming removed 5 bases from V and 3 bases from J, with 19 bases in between. From germline, CDR1 is LNHDA and CDR2 SQIVND (reference sequence). This chain's CDR3 is CASSPDWGGAYYGYTF. The CDR3 DNA reads as TGTGCCAGTAGTCCCGACTGGGGGGGCGCGTACTATGGCTACACCTTC.

The rearrangement links TRBV27 to TRBJ1-5; D is uncertain. The germline gives CDR1 MNHEY, CDR2 SMNVEV (reference sequence). Trimming removed 5 bases at V and 7 bases at J, with 9 bases between. The CDR3 contains 12 residues. CDR3 nucleotides: TGTGCCAGCAGTCCCCCCGGGCAGCCCCAGCATTTT. Residues: CASSPPGQPQHF.

This chain joins TRBV29-1 and TRBJ2-2; D unclear. V lost 8 bases to trimming and J lost 1 base, with 8 bases between them. CDR3 length: 12 residues. The germline CDR1 and CDR2 sequences are SQVTM and ANQGSEA. The CDR3 DNA sequence: TGCAGCACGTACAAGAACACCGGGGAGCTGTTTTTT. It specifies CSTYKNTGELFF.

In its sample, this clone was seen once. The chain joins TRBV4-2 to TRBJ2-7; TRBD1 might be the D (6 bases). This CDR3 is 14 amino acids long. Trimming stripped 2 bases from V and 3 bases from J, with 11 bases between. CDR1 is LGHNA, CDR2 YNFKEQ, per germline. The CDR3 bases are TGTGCCAGCAGCCAAATTGGGACAAACTACGAGCAGTACTTC. Residues: CASSQIGTNYEQYF.

This chain links TRBV7-9 with TRBJ2-2, with TRBD2 matching over 9 bases. Germline V CDR1 and CDR2: SEHNR, FQNEAQ (reference sequence). Losses at the gene ends were 5 bases for V and 3 bases for J; bases not matched to a gene: 10. The CDR3 runs 17 residues. In DNA form, the CDR3 reads TGTGCCAGCAGCGCCGGGACTAGCCGTTTTTACACCGGGGAGCTGTTTTTT. Residues: CASSAGTSRFYTGELFF.

The rearrangement joins TRBV18 to TRBJ2-1, with 15 bases aligning to TRBD2. Germline loops: CDR1 KGHSH, CDR2 LQKENI. This CDR3 has 19 residues. V lost 5 bases and J lost 2; bases outside the gene matches: 10. The CDR3 protein is CASSTTGTSGRKAYNEQFF. In nucleotides, the CDR3 is TGTGCCAGCTCAACGACCGGGACTAGCGGGAGGAAGGCCTACAATGAGCAGTTCTTC.

This chain connects TRBV6-6 to TRBJ1-2; TRBD1 matches 7 bases. Germline trimming cut 2 bases from V and 2 bases from J; bases unmatched to any gene: 8. Germline V gene data show CDR1 as MNHNY and CDR2 as SVGAGI (reference sequence). CDR3 size: 16 residues. This CDR3 reads CASSYRKTGVNYGYTF. CDR3 nucleotides: TGTGCCAGCAGTTACCGGAAAACAGGGGTGAACTATGGCTACACCTTC.

The table lists this clone with a count of one. The chain is built from TRBV15 and TRBJ2-7; 10 bases map to TRBD2. CDR1 and CDR2 (germline): LNHNV, YYDKDF (reference sequence). The V and J ends lost 0 bases and 2 bases, in that order; junction bases with no gene match: 7. This CDR3 is built from 17 residues. The CDR3 DNA reads as TGTGCCACCAGCAGAGATTTGGGTAGCGGGAGGCCCTACGAGCAGTACTTC. Translation: CATSRDLGSGRPYEQYF.

To note about this clone: Sequence at one end of the junction differs from germline and may be a read error. This chain uses TRBV7-2 with TRBJ1-2; possible D gene TRBD1, 5 bases. The CDR3 is 13 residues long. CDR1 and CDR2 (germline): SGHTA, FQGNSA. CDR3 region: CASSLADSPHPRF. In nucleotides, the CDR3 is TGTGCCAGCAGCTTAGCTGACAGCCCCCATCCCCGCTTC.

The chain recombines TRBV28 with TRBJ2-2, with TRBD2 identical over 8 bases. The CDR3 totals 21 residues. V lost 8 bases to trimming and J lost 2 bases; unmatched junction nucleotides: 25. CDR1 and CDR2 from the germline V gene are MDHEN and SYDVKM. The CDR3 DNA reads TGTGCCAGCCCGTTTTCGGGGGGGATGGCGGGACGACAGCATAACACCGGGGAGCTGTTTTTT. It yields the protein CASPFSGGMAGRQHNTGELFF.

V gene TRBV5-4 combines with J gene TRBJ2-7; 11 bases line up with TRBD2. Per the germline V gene, CDR1 is SGHNT and CDR2 is YYREEE (reference sequence). V lost 2 bases and J lost 4; bases outside the gene matches: 14. This CDR3 contains 18 residues. Here the CDR3 DNA reads TGTGCCAGCAGCTTTAGATGGTGGGGGGGGACTAGCGGATACGAGCAGTACTTC. This codes for CASSFRWWGGTSGYEQYF.

The chain uses TRBV12-5 and TRBJ2-5; the match to TRBD1 covers 11 bases. This CDR3 is built from 15 residues. J was trimmed by 5 bases and V by 5 bases; bases with no gene match: 7. CDR1 is LGHNT, CDR2 FRNRAP, per germline. CDR3 in DNA: TGTGCTAGTGGTCAGGGGACAGGGGGAAGCGAGACCCAGTACTTC. It is translated as CASGQGTGGSETQYF. The whole variable domain, remainder taken from reference TRBV12-5 and TRBJ2-5, is DARVTQTPRHKVTEMGQEVTMRCQPILGHNTVFWYRQTMMQGLELLAYFRNRAPLDDSGMPKDRFSAEMPDATLATLKIQPSEPRDSAVYFCASGQGTGGSETQYFGPGTRLLVL.

The chain joins TRBV27 to TRBJ1-1, with 9 positions matching TRBD1. CDR1 MNHEY and CDR2 SMNVEV come from the germline V gene (reference sequence). Losses at the gene ends were 4 bases for V and 1 base for J; bases not matched to a gene: 7. The CDR3 sequence is 16 residues long. The CDR3 loop is CASSWSQGAGNTEAFF. The CDR3 DNA reads as TGTGCCAGCAGTTGGTCACAGGGGGCAGGGAACACTGAAGCTTTCTTT.

The chain combines TRBV10-3 with TRBJ2-2; 13 bases fit TRBD2. The CDR3 covers 15 residues. With 9 bases clipped from V and 8 bases from J, the junction kept 9 bases outside the gene matches. The germline CDR1 and CDR2 sequences are ENHRY and SYGVKD. CDR3 in amino acids: CAIRTGTSGVGELFF. The CDR3 DNA sequence: TGTGCCATACGAACCGGGACTAGCGGGGTAGGGGAGCTGTTTTTT.

V and J are TRBV6-5 and TRBJ1-5; TRBD1 aligns across 7 bases. Unmatched junction bases numbered 11, after V lost 2 bases and J lost 10 bases. The CDR3 sequence is 15 residues long. Per germline, CDR1 MNHEY and CDR2 SVGAGI. The chain's CDR3 is CASSYPRDRPFPQHF. DNA for the CDR3: TGTGCCAGCAGTTACCCCCGGGACAGACCCTTTCCCCAGCATTTT.

The rearrangement joins TRBV5-1 to TRBJ1-6, with D possibly matching TRBD1 (5 bases). Germline CDR1 reads SGHRS; CDR2 reads YFSETQ. The CDR3 totals 15 residues. The V gene lost 0 bases and the J gene lost 10 bases, with 14 bases spanning the gap. CDR3: CASSLVGARNSPLHF. The CDR3 DNA follows: TGCGCCAGCAGCTTGGTTGGGGCTCGGAACTCACCCCTCCACTTT. The full variable domain, in which reference TRBV5-1 and TRBJ1-6 provide the parts outside the CDR3, is KAGVTQTPRYLIKTRGQQVTLSCSPISGHRSVSWYQQTPGQGLQFLFEYFSETQRNKGNFPGRFSGRQFSNSRSEMNVSTLELGDSALYLCASSLVGARNSPLHFGNGTRLTVT.